The rows below give T cell receptor beta chains drawn from one sample of a study of T cells after yellow fever vaccination. MiXCR, applied by TCRdb to the 5' RACE reads, yields one record per CDR3 protein. The table includes some 160,000 distinct CDR3 sequences, almost 7% detected once. The sequencing here drew on CD4+ T cells sorted from PBMCs, taken 4 to 6 days after the first yellow fever vaccination. The receptors were gathered from a man younger than 30 who received the YFV17D yellow fever vaccine. The CDR3 runs from the conserved cysteine through the conserved F or W. D genes are given only for firm matches. Expanded clones get a size class; other rows say once, few or many, or leave the size out.

clone size: few; V gene: TRBV5-1; D gene: TRBD1; J gene: TRBJ2-5; CDR3 DNA: TGCGCCAGCAGCGGGACAGGGGAACGGGAGACCCAGTACTTC; CDR3 protein: CASSGTGERETQYF
clone size: NA; V gene: TRBV5-4; D gene: NA; J gene: TRBJ2-7; CDR3 DNA: TGTGCCAGCAGCTCCACGAGCTCCTACGAGCAGTACTTC; CDR3 protein: CASSSTSSYEQYF
clone size: few; V gene: TRBV5-6; D gene: TRBD1; J gene: TRBJ1-2; CDR3 DNA: TGTGCCAGCAGCTTGGGCAAGCGGGACAGGCCTGGCTACACCTTC; CDR3 protein: CASSLGKRDRPGYTF
clone size: few; V gene: TRBV20-1; D gene: TRBD1; J gene: TRBJ2-3; CDR3 DNA: TGCAGTGCTAGAACGGGACAGAGGGTTCCGCGGCGAGATACGCAGTATTTT; CDR3 protein: CSARTGQRVPRRDTQYF
clone size: few; V gene: TRBV9; D gene: NA; J gene: TRBJ2-5; CDR3 DNA: TGTGCCAGCAGCGGAAGGGACTTCCCCGGGGGAGAGACCCAGTACTTC; CDR3 protein: CASSGRDFPGGETQYF
clone size: many; V gene: TRBV12-3/TRBV12-4; D gene: NA; J gene: TRBJ1-1; CDR3 DNA: TGTGCCAGCAGGGGCTTCATGGGAGCTTTCTTT; CDR3 protein: CASRGFMGAFF
clone size: few; V gene: TRBV7-7; D gene: NA; J gene: TRBJ2-3; CDR3 DNA: TGTGCCAGCAGCTTAATTATCGGCAGCACAGATACGCAGTATTTT; CDR3 protein: CASSLIIGSTDTQYF
clone size: many; V gene: TRBV7-2; D gene: NA; J gene: TRBJ2-3; CDR3 DNA: TGTGCCAGCAGCTTAACAGGGAACACAGATACGCAGTATTTT; CDR3 protein: CASSLTGNTDTQYF
clone size: few; V gene: TRBV10-1; D gene: NA; J gene: TRBJ1-2; CDR3 DNA: TGCGCCAGCAGTGAGTCGACAAACTATGGCTACACCTTC; CDR3 protein: CASSESTNYGYTF
clone size: many; V gene: TRBV28; D gene: NA; J gene: TRBJ2-7; CDR3 DNA: TGTGCCAGCAGTTGGGCTGTAAACTACGAGCAGTACTTC; CDR3 protein: CASSWAVNYEQYF
clone size: NA; V gene: TRBV6-1; D gene: TRBD1; J gene: TRBJ2-5; CDR3 DNA: TGTGCCGGAACCGGGACAGGGGCGCGGGAGACCCAGTACTTC; CDR3 protein: CAGTGTGARETQYF
clone size: NA; V gene: TRBV7-9; D gene: TRBD1; J gene: TRBJ1-1; CDR3 DNA: TGTGCCAGCAGACGACAGGGGGGTACTGAAGCTTTCTTT; CDR3 protein: CASRRQGGTEAFF
clone size: many; V gene: TRBV5-1; D gene: TRBD1; J gene: TRBJ1-1; CDR3 DNA: TGCGCCAGCAGCCTAACCATGACAGGGGGCGTTGAAGCTTTCTTT; CDR3 protein: CASSLTMTGGVEAFF
clone size: many; V gene: TRBV4-3; D gene: NA; J gene: TRBJ1-1; CDR3 DNA: TGCGCCAGCAGCCAAGGGGCGGGGGTCGACTTTTCTGAAGCTTTCTTT; CDR3 protein: CASSQGAGVDFSEAFF
clone size: many; V gene: TRBV4-3; D gene: NA; J gene: TRBJ2-5; CDR3 DNA: TGCGCCAGCAGCCAAGTGCCAGAACAAGAGACCCAGTACTTC; CDR3 protein: CASSQVPEQETQYF
clone size: NA; V gene: TRBV6-2/TRBV6-3; D gene: NA; J gene: TRBJ2-3; CDR3 DNA: TGTGCCAGCAGCCGACCATCGGGTATCACAGATACGCAGTATTTT; CDR3 protein: CASSRPSGITDTQYF
clone size: NA; V gene: TRBV25-1; D gene: TRBD2; J gene: TRBJ2-5; CDR3 DNA: TGTGCCAGCCGGTTAGCGGGGGGCCAAGAGACCCAGTACTTC; CDR3 protein: CASRLAGGQETQYF
clone size: NA; V gene: TRBV7-9; D gene: NA; J gene: TRBJ1-6; CDR3 DNA: TGTGCCAGCAGCTTTGACACCCTGACGGCTTCACCCCTCCACTTT; CDR3 protein: CASSFDTLTASPLHF
clone size: few; V gene: TRBV7-3; D gene: TRBD1; J gene: TRBJ2-1; CDR3 DNA: TGTGCCAGCAGCTCGGGACAGGGGGCGAGGGATGAGCAGTTCTTC; CDR3 protein: CASSSGQGARDEQFF
clone size: many; V gene: TRBV12-3/TRBV12-4; D gene: TRBD1; J gene: TRBJ1-6; CDR3 DNA: TGTGCCAGCAGTCCCGGACAGGGCGTCTATAATTCACCCCTCCACTTT; CDR3 protein: CASSPGQGVYNSPLHF
clone size: few; V gene: TRBV5-5; D gene: NA; J gene: TRBJ1-1; CDR3 DNA: TGTGCCAGCAGCTTGCAGGGGTGGTCCACTGAAGCTTTCTTT; CDR3 protein: CASSLQGWSTEAFF
clone size: many; V gene: TRBV18; D gene: TRBD1; J gene: TRBJ1-1; CDR3 DNA: TGTGCCAGCTCGCGGACAGGGGGCTTTTGGTGGGAAGCTTTCTTT; CDR3 protein: CASSRTGGFWWEAFF
clone size: many; V gene: TRBV6-1; D gene: NA; J gene: TRBJ2-7; CDR3 DNA: TGTGCCAGCACCTTAGGGCTAGTTAGCTGGTACGAGCAGTACTTC; CDR3 protein: CASTLGLVSWYEQYF
clone size: few; V gene: TRBV3-1; D gene: TRBD1; J gene: TRBJ1-2; CDR3 DNA: TGTGCCAGCAGCTCGAACCCCGGGACAGCGAGGGGCTACACCTTC; CDR3 protein: CASSSNPGTARGYTF
clone size: few; V gene: TRBV5-1; D gene: TRBD1; J gene: TRBJ2-7; CDR3 DNA: TGCGCCAGCAGCGGGGACAGGTGGGATCACGAGCAGTACTTC; CDR3 protein: CASSGDRWDHEQYF
clone size: NA; V gene: TRBV6-1; D gene: TRBD1; J gene: TRBJ1-1; CDR3 DNA: TGTGCCAGCAGAAAGTCCGGGACAGCCTTAAACACTGAAGCTTTCTTT; CDR3 protein: CASRKSGTALNTEAFF
clone size: few; V gene: TRBV3-1; D gene: NA; J gene: TRBJ1-5; CDR3 DNA: TGTGCCAGCAGCCAAGCCTTAAACTATCAGCCCCAGCATTTT; CDR3 protein: CASSQALNYQPQHF
clone size: few; V gene: TRBV19; D gene: NA; J gene: TRBJ2-1; CDR3 DNA: TGTGCCAGTAGCGGATTGGGCGCTGAGCAGTTCTTC; CDR3 protein: CASSGLGAEQFF
clone size: many; V gene: TRBV29-1; D gene: TRBD2; J gene: TRBJ2-5; CDR3 DNA: TGCAGCGTTCGGCTAGCGGGGCCCCAAGAGACCCAGTACTTC; CDR3 protein: CSVRLAGPQETQYF
clone size: few; V gene: TRBV5-4; D gene: NA; J gene: TRBJ1-6; CDR3 DNA: TGTGCCAGCAGCTTTCGAGTAAAGGGAGTGTATAATTCACCCCTCCACTTT; CDR3 protein: CASSFRVKGVYNSPLHF
clone size: few; V gene: TRBV11-2; D gene: TRBD2; J gene: TRBJ2-3; CDR3 DNA: TGTGCCAGCAGCTCGGGCGGGGGGACCACAGATACGCAGTATTTT; CDR3 protein: CASSSGGGTTDTQYF
clone size: few; V gene: TRBV6-2/TRBV6-3; D gene: NA; J gene: TRBJ1-1; CDR3 DNA: TGTGCCAGCAAGTTCACAGGCATGAACACTGAAGCTTTCTTT; CDR3 protein: CASKFTGMNTEAFF
clone size: NA; V gene: TRBV20-1; D gene: NA; J gene: TRBJ2-5; CDR3 DNA: TGCAGTGCTCCAGGGTTTGGGGGGATACAAGAGACCCAGTACTTC; CDR3 protein: CSAPGFGGIQETQYF
clone size: many; V gene: TRBV12-3/TRBV12-4; D gene: NA; J gene: TRBJ1-2; CDR3 DNA: TGTGCCAGCAGTTTACCCCCAGCCAACTATGGCTACACCTTC; CDR3 protein: CASSLPPANYGYTF
clone size: few; V gene: TRBV5-4; D gene: TRBD1; J gene: TRBJ1-5; CDR3 DNA: TGTGCCAGCAGCTTGGGCGGAGGGACAGGGGGGAATCAGCCCCAGCATTTT; CDR3 protein: CASSLGGGTGGNQPQHF
clone size: many; V gene: TRBV11-3; D gene: NA; J gene: TRBJ2-3; CDR3 DNA: TGTGCCAGCAGCTCCTCCCGAACTGGAGATACGCAGTATTTT; CDR3 protein: CASSSSRTGDTQYF
clone size: many; V gene: TRBV3-1; D gene: NA; J gene: TRBJ2-1; CDR3 DNA: TGTGCCAGCAGCCAAGATCCGAAGGGGCAGTTCTTC; CDR3 protein: CASSQDPKGQFF
clone size: many; V gene: TRBV2; D gene: NA; J gene: TRBJ2-5; CDR3 DNA: TGTGCCAGCACCGGCCCTCGGACCCAGTACTTC; CDR3 protein: CASTGPRTQYF
clone size: NA; V gene: TRBV9; D gene: NA; J gene: TRBJ2-5; CDR3 DNA: TGTGCCAACAGCGTAGATGGGGGAGGCACCCAGTACTTC; CDR3 protein: CANSVDGGGTQYF
clone size: many; V gene: TRBV4-2; D gene: NA; J gene: TRBJ1-2; CDR3 DNA: TGTGCCAGCAGCCAAGAAAGGACAGATTATGGCTACACCTTC; CDR3 protein: CASSQERTDYGYTF
clone size: many; V gene: TRBV20-1; D gene: NA; J gene: TRBJ2-3; CDR3 DNA: TGCAGTGTTCGGCGTTGGAGGCAGGGCGGCACAGATACGCAGTATTTT; CDR3 protein: CSVRRWRQGGTDTQYF